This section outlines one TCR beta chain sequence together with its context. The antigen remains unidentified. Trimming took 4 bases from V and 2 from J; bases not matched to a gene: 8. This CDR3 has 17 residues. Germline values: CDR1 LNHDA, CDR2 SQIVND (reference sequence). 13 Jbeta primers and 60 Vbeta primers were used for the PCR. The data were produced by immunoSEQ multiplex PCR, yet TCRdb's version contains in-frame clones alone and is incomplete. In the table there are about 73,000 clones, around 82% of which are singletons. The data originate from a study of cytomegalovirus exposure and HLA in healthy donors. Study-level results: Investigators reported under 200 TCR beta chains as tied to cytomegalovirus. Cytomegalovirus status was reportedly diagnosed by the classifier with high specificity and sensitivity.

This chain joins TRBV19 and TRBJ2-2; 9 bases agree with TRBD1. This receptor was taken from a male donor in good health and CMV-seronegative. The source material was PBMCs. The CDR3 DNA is TGTGCCAGTAGTAGAAAACAGGGGGCTACAAACACCGGGGAGCTGTTTTTT. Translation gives CASSRKQGATNTGELFF.